The T cell receptor beta chain described here comes from a study of blood T cell repertoires in COVID-19. Study as a whole: Some COVID-19 samples were acute and others convalescent; all came from the United States, Italy and Spain.

Clones were sequenced by immunoSEQ multiplex PCR, and TCRdb holds only the in-frame ones, with some missing. The sample lists 200,000 to 300,000 clones; roughly 86% were seen once. Participants were placed into cohorts based on the clinical history they reported. Germline CDR1 MNHEY, CDR2 SMNVEV (reference sequence). The CDR3 contains 14 residues. The germline V and J ends were trimmed by 5 bases and 4 bases, with 15 bases remaining between them. Sequencing was carried out using PBMCs or T cells enriched from blood (not recorded which). The chain carries TRBV27 and TRBJ2-7, with a tentative D call TRBD1 (6 bases). This receptor was taken from a woman aged 25 to 39 with acute COVID-19. CDR3 sequence reads: CASSPLHREYEQYF. In DNA, the CDR3 is TGTGCCAGCAGTCCCCTACACAGGGAATACGAGCAGTACTTC.